This T cell receptor beta chain was profiled in a study of CD8 T cells in ankylosing spondylitis. This clonotype has a count of ten or more. The antigen is not known. Study observations and caveats: Clones that were linked to disease were CD8+ and were relatively rare in peripheral blood. What seemed typical of ankylosing spondylitis blood was a TCR beta motif built from about 8 highly homologous variants.

TCRdb reprocessed the 5' RACE reads with MiXCR, giving one entry per CDR3 protein. The sample lists about 250,000 distinct CDR3 sequences, under 12% occurring once. V was pared by 4 bases and J by 6 bases, with 5 bases of the junction left unmatched. The germline CDR1 and CDR2 sequences are LNHNV and YYDKDF (reference sequence). This CDR3 comprises 14 residues. The sequence came from a male donor with ankylosing spondylitis or in good health (not recorded which). Sequences were obtained from blood, either unsorted or a sorted T cell fraction (not recorded which). The chain combines TRBV15 with TRBJ1-5, with 8 bases lining up with TRBD1. CDR3 in DNA: TGTGCCACCAGCAAGTTGCAGGGGGCTCAGCCCCAGCATTTT. This codes for CATSKLQGAQPQHF.